The 12 T cell receptor beta chains in this list originate from one sample, sequenced in a study of T cells after yellow fever vaccination. Via MiXCR, TCRdb re-called the 5' RACE reads, giving one row per CDR3 protein. The sample contains a few hundred thousand distinct CDR3 sequences, roughly 4.3% of which appear only once. The sequences come from PBMCs, collected 5 days after the yellow fever booster vaccination. The receptors derive from a man younger than 30 who received the YFV17D yellow fever vaccine.

This chain connects TRBV7-9 to TRBJ2-1; perhaps TRBD2 as D (7 bases). Deletions cut 5 bases from V and 7 bases from J, with 24 bases between. The V gene's germline CDR1 is SEHNR and CDR2 FQNEAQ (reference sequence). The CDR3 sequence is 17 residues long. CDR3 residues: CASSPRLRGPPTNEQFF. In DNA form, the CDR3 reads TGTGCCAGCAGCCCCCGATTGCGGGGGCCCCCTACGAATGAGCAGTTCTTC.

A few counts support this clonotype. This chain joins TRBV3-1 and TRBJ1-6; D remains unclear. V was shortened by 3 bases and J by 7 bases, with 13 bases between the two germline ends. From germline, CDR1 is LGHDT and CDR2 YNNKEL (reference sequence). CDR3 size: 15 residues. The CDR3 here is CASSQFQTENSPLHF. CDR3 DNA: TGTGCCAGCAGCCAGTTCCAGACGGAAAATTCACCCCTCCACTTT. Variable domain in full (rest from reference TRBV3-1 and TRBJ1-6): DTAVSQTPKYLVTQMGNDKSIKCEQNLGHDTMYWYKQDSKKFLKIMFSYNNKELIINETVPNRFSPKSPDKAHLNLHINSLELGDSAVYFCASSQFQTENSPLHFGNGTRLTVT.

The table lists this clonotype with a few counts. This chain joins TRBV6-1 and TRBJ2-2; 8 bases match TRBD2. This CDR3 is 16 amino acids long. J gave up 6 bases and V 0 bases, and 6 bases lay outside the gene matches. Per germline, CDR1 MNHNS and CDR2 SASEGT. For the CDR3, the DNA is TGTGCCAGCAGTGAAGCGAGATGGACTAGCCCCGGGGAGCTGTTTTTT. It translates to CASSEARWTSPGELFF.

This chain joins TRBV7-6 and TRBJ1-1; D is unresolved. The CDR3 totals 14 residues. Germline loops: CDR1 SGHVS, CDR2 FNYEAQ. V was clipped by 5 bases and J by 3 bases, with 13 bases between them. This CDR3 reads CASSAQEADTEAFF. The CDR3 DNA follows: TGTGCCAGCAGCGCCCAGGAGGCCGACACTGAAGCTTTCTTT.

This clonotype has just a few counts. CDR3 nucleotide sequence: TGCAGTGCTTTGACAGGGGATCAGCCCCAGCATTTT. It is translated as CSALTGDQPQHF. V is TRBV20-1 and J is TRBJ1-5, with 8 bases identical to TRBD1. The CDR3 contains 12 residues. V gave up 5 bases and J gave up 5 bases; unmatched junction bases: 2. Germline values: CDR1 DFQATT, CDR2 SNEGSKA (reference sequence).

V is TRBV4-3 and J is TRBJ2-7, with D possibly matching TRBD2 (5 bases). V was clipped by 1 base and J by 3 bases, with 22 bases between them. This CDR3 has 18 residues. Germline V gene data show CDR1 as LGHNA and CDR2 as YSLEER. The CDR3 DNA sequence: TGCGCCAGCAGCCAAGTTCGAAGAACGCAATTGGACTTCTACGAGCAGTACGTC. It specifies CASSQVRRTQLDFYEQYV.

This clonotype was seen many times. V usage is TRBV14 and J usage is TRBJ2-5; 11 bases align to TRBD2. Trimming removed 5 bases from V and 6 bases from J; junction bases left unmatched: 5. The V gene's germline CDR1 is SGHDN and CDR2 FVKESK. There are 14 residues in the CDR3. CDR3 sequence: CASSKGLAEKTQYF. Written as DNA, the CDR3 is TGTGCCAGCAGCAAGGGACTAGCGGAGAAGACCCAGTACTTC.

This clonotype was observed a few times. The chain has TRBV27 and TRBJ1-1, with 9 bases identical to TRBD1. V lost 5 bases to trimming and J lost 7 bases; unmatched junction nucleotides: 8. The CDR3 runs to 14 residues. The germline V gene encodes CDR1 MNHEY and CDR2 SMNVEV (reference sequence). For the CDR3, the DNA is TGTGCCAGCAGTCGACAGGGGGGATCTAATGAAGCTTTCTTT. It yields the protein CASSRQGGSNEAFF.

The CDR3 protein is CSVDVWGNEQFF. CDR3 nucleotide sequence: TGCAGCGTTGACGTTTGGGGTAATGAGCAGTTCTTC. This rearrangement joins TRBV29-1 to TRBJ2-1, with D hard to call. Germline loops: CDR1 SQVTM, CDR2 ANQGSEA. The ends were cut back, 3 bases at V and 7 bases at J, with 10 bases in the middle. This CDR3 is built from 12 residues.

The table lists this clonotype with many counts. The germline gene is not matched at one end of the junction; a read error may be the cause. The gene calls are TRBV12-3 or TRBV12-4 and TRBJ2-3, with 8 bases matching TRBD2. There are 14 residues in the CDR3. CDR3 amino acids: CASSIAGSTDTQYF. CDR3 coding DNA: TGTGCCAGCAGTATAGCGGGGAGCACAGATACGCAGTATTTT.

This clonotype was observed many times. The chain employs TRBV29-1 and TRBJ1-2; no reliable D call. The CDR3 totals 11 residues. Germline V gene sequence: CDR1 SQVTM, CDR2 ANQGSEA. Trimming shortened V by 2 bases and J by 4 bases, and 5 bases separated the two germline ends. DNA of the CDR3: TGCAGCGTTGAACTAGGCTATGGCTACACCTTC. Its protein is CSVELGYGYTF.

The V gene is TRBV7-8, the J gene TRBJ1-1, with D unclear. CDR3 length: 14 residues. Trimming removed 2 bases at V and 1 base at J, with 8 bases between. Germline V gene sequence: CDR1 SGHVS, CDR2 FQNEAQ. In DNA, the CDR3 is TGTGCCAGCAGCTTAAACATCGGGAACACTGAAGCTTTCTTT. Encoded protein: CASSLNIGNTEAFF.